These 32 T cell receptor beta chains were all obtained from the same sample, sequenced in a study of T cell repertoires in cytomegalovirus infection. TCRdb reprocessed the reads via MiXCR and lists one record per CDR3 protein. The sample holds tens of thousands of distinct CDR3 sequences, just under 4% seen once. The sample taken for sequencing was PBMCs. The receptors were sampled from a human donor in good health (CMV status not recorded). Some clones in this sample may be carry-over from other donors' samples.

This clonotype was seen many times. This rearrangement joins TRBV7-3 to TRBJ1-4; D ambiguous. V lost 5 bases to trimming and J lost 8 bases, with 12 bases between them. This CDR3 comprises 13 residues. Germline V gene lookup returns CDR1 SGHTA and CDR2 FQGTGA. CDR3 amino acids: CASSGQVGEKLFF. For the CDR3, the DNA is TGTGCCAGCAGCGGCCAGGTTGGCGAAAAACTGTTTTTT. The complete variable domain, with remaining parts taken from reference TRBV7-3 and TRBJ1-4, reads GAGVSQTPSNKVTEKGKYVELRCDPISGHTALYWYRQSLGQGPEFLIYFQGTGAADDSGLPNDRFFAVRPEGSVSTLKIQRTERGDSAVYLCASSGQVGEKLFFGSGTQLSVL.

This clonotype came up many times. The gene calls are TRBV10-1 and TRBJ1-4; D not certain. The CDR3 covers 14 residues. Between the trimmed V and J ends, which lost 3 bases and 3 bases, there was a span of 8 bases. Germline CDR1 WNHNN, CDR2 SYGVQD (reference sequence). The CDR3 bases are TGCGCCAGCAGTGACGGCGGCTCTAATGAAAAACTGTTTTTT. This gives the protein CASSDGGSNEKLFF.

This clonotype showed up just a few times. The gene calls are TRBV28 and TRBJ2-7; D might be TRBD1 or TRBD2, each matching 5 bases. V was trimmed by 8 bases and J by 2 bases, leaving 7 bases between them. The CDR3 has 11 amino acids. Per the germline V gene, CDR1 is MDHEN and CDR2 is SYDVKM. The CDR3 here is CASGTAYEQYF. CDR3 nucleotides: TGTGCCAGCGGGACCGCCTACGAGCAGTACTTC. The full variable domain, in which reference TRBV28 and TRBJ2-7 provide the parts outside the CDR3, is DVKVTQSSRYLVKRTGEKVFLECVQDMDHENMFWYRQDPGLGLRLIYFSYDVKMKEKGDIPEGYSVSREKKERFSLILESASTNQTSMYLCASGTAYEQYFGPGTRLTVT.

This clonotype showed up many times. This chain links TRBV7-8 with TRBJ1-1; 7 bases are a match to TRBD1. The CDR3 is 15 residues long. V lost 0 bases and J lost 7; bases outside the gene matches: 8. CDR1 and CDR2 from the germline V gene are SGHVS and FQNEAQ. The CDR3: CASSLARDSLNEAFF. CDR3 nucleotides: TGTGCCAGCAGCTTAGCGCGGGACAGTCTAAATGAAGCTTTCTTT.

This clonotype has at least ten counts. This sequence joins TRBV7-8 and TRBJ2-5; D is perhaps TRBD1 or TRBD2 (5 bases each). This CDR3 contains 14 residues. Trimming took off 0 bases at V and 1 base at J, with 6 bases between the two ends. Germline loops: CDR1 SGHVS, CDR2 FQNEAQ. The CDR3 DNA reads as TGTGCCAGCAGCTTAGCAGGGACCCAAGAGACCCAGTACTTC. Protein: CASSLAGTQETQYF.

This clonotype was seen more than once but under ten times. The chain joins TRBV28 to TRBJ1-1; no clear D gene. Trimming took 3 bases from V and 0 from J, leaving 5 bases between them. The CDR3 is 13 residues long. Germline-derived CDR1 and CDR2 are MDHEN and SYDVKM. The CDR3 sequence is CASSLPVNTEAFF. The CDR3 DNA reads as TGTGCCAGCAGTTTGCCAGTGAACACTGAAGCTTTCTTT.

The sample holds many counts of this clonotype. One junction end disagrees with the germline gene, perhaps due to a read error. This chain connects TRBV7-9 to TRBJ2-3; tentatively, D is TRBD2 (6 bases). The CDR3 has 13 amino acids. Germline V gene data show CDR1 as SEHNR and CDR2 as FQNEAQ (reference sequence). The CDR3 DNA sequence: TGTGCTAGCAGCCGGGGGAGCACAGATACGCAGTATTTT. Its protein product is CASSRGSTDTQYF.

This clonotype was seen at least ten times. This chain connects TRBV28 to TRBJ1-5; D is perhaps TRBD1 (5 bases). The CDR3 is made up of 15 amino acids. Germline V lookup: CDR1 MDHEN, CDR2 SYDVKM. Trimming stripped 7 bases from V and 0 bases from J, with 13 bases between. CDR3 amino acids: CASKEWDLSNQPQHF. Written as DNA, the CDR3 is TGTGCCAGCAAGGAGTGGGACCTTAGCAATCAGCCCCAGCATTTT.

This clonotype has at least ten counts. The chain has TRBV7-2 and TRBJ2-7, with 8 positions matching TRBD2. The CDR3 spans 14 residues. Trimming removed 3 bases from V and 2 bases from J; junction bases left unmatched: 3. Germline V gene data show CDR1 as SGHTA and CDR2 as FQGNSA. The CDR3 DNA is TGTGCCAGCAGCTTTACGGGGGGGCCCTACGAGCAGTACTTC. Amino acids: CASSFTGGPYEQYF.

V usage is TRBV19 and J usage is TRBJ2-3; the D is unclear. V was pared by 3 bases and J by 2 bases, with 9 bases between. Germline V lookup: CDR1 LNHDA, CDR2 SQIVND (reference sequence). CDR3 length equals 14 residues. CDR3 loop: CASSISAPTDTQYF. CDR3 DNA sequence: TGTGCCAGTAGTATCTCAGCGCCCACAGATACGCAGTATTTT.

This clonotype was seen repeatedly, ten times or more. This sequence joins TRBV20-1 and TRBJ2-5; a possible D gene is TRBD2 (5 bases). CDR1 and CDR2 (germline): DFQATT, SNEGSKA (reference sequence). The CDR3 length is 12 residues. Deletions cut 7 bases from V and 5 bases from J, with 14 bases between. CDR3 region: CSVGRSGETQYF. The CDR3 bases are TGCAGTGTCGGCAGGTCGGGGGAGACCCAGTACTTC.

This clonotype has a count of ten or more. V usage is TRBV7-2 and J usage is TRBJ2-7; TRBD2 matches at 9 bases. CDR1 is SGHTA, CDR2 FQGNSA, per germline. This CDR3 spans 15 amino acids. V shed 1 base, J shed 3 bases, and the junction held 4 bases outside the gene matches. DNA of the CDR3: TGTGCCAGCAGCTTAGGGCTAGCGGGATACTACGAGCAGTACTTC. This gives the protein CASSLGLAGYYEQYF.

This clonotype has a count of ten or more. The chain employs TRBV25-1 and TRBJ1-1; D is perhaps TRBD1 (6 bases). The CDR3 is 12 amino acids. The V end was cut by 10 bases, the J end by 1 base, with 10 bases between. Per germline, CDR1 MGHDK and CDR2 SYGVNS. In DNA form, the CDR3 reads TGTGCCACCCGCAGGGGGAACACTGAAGCTTTCTTT. It is translated as CATRRGNTEAFF.

The sample holds many counts of this clonotype. The rearrangement joins TRBV11-3 to TRBJ2-3; D is uncertain. The CDR3 consists of 12 residues. Trimming removed 0 bases at V and 10 bases at J, with 8 bases between. CDR1 and CDR2 (germline): SGHNT, YENEEA. This CDR3 is CASSLDGESQYF. Here the CDR3 DNA reads TGTGCCAGCAGCTTAGACGGTGAATCGCAGTATTTT.

Remarks on this clonotype: A much larger clone lies one base from this, so it may be a read error. The chain employs TRBV10-3 and TRBJ2-2; D possibly corresponds to TRBD1 (5 bases). The ends were cut back, 5 bases at V and 5 bases at J, with 12 bases in the middle. The CDR3 extends over 14 amino acids. Germline lookup yields CDR1 ENHRY and CDR2 SYGVKD. The CDR3 sequence: CAISLTKGTGELFF. CDR3 in DNA: TGTGCCATCAGTCTGACAAAGGGGACCGGGGAGCTGTTTTTT.

This clonotype was observed at least ten times. This chain uses TRBV28 with TRBJ2-3; D might be TRBD1 (6 bases). The CDR3 loop spans 16 amino acids. Germline V gene lookup returns CDR1 MDHEN and CDR2 SYDVKM. Trimming took 2 bases from V and 1 from J, leaving 13 bases between them. The CDR3 loop is CASSLPRTDRTDTQYF. The CDR3 DNA reads as TGTGCCAGCAGTTTACCTCGGACAGATCGCACAGATACGCAGTATTTT.

This clonotype was recorded many times. CDR3 amino acids: CASAETAGETQYF. The CDR3 DNA reads TGTGCCAGCGCTGAGACCGCGGGCGAGACCCAGTACTTC. The chain uses TRBV7-7 and TRBJ2-5; TRBD2 is a possible D gene (5 bases). The germline V and J ends were trimmed by 8 bases and 5 bases, with 15 bases remaining between them. CDR3 length: 13 residues. The V gene's germline CDR1 is SSHAT and CDR2 FNYEAQ (reference sequence). The full variable domain, rest sourced from reference TRBV7-7 and TRBJ2-5, is GAGVSQSPRYKVTKRGQDVTLRCDPISSHATLYWYQQALGQGPEFLTYFNYEAQPDKSGLPSDRFSAERPEGSISTLTIQRTEQRDSAMYRCASAETAGETQYFGPGTRLLVL.

The chain uses TRBV28 and TRBJ2-1; no clear D. CDR3 length equals 13 residues. The ends were cut back, 6 bases at V and 9 bases at J, with 15 bases in the middle. CDR1 and CDR2 from the germline V gene are MDHEN and SYDVKM. CDR3: CASSLRAPGEQFF. DNA of the CDR3: TGTGCCAGCAGCCTGAGAGCCCCGGGTGAGCAGTTCTTC.

For this clonotype: A much bigger clone sits one base away, suggesting this may be a read error. V usage is TRBV2 and J usage is TRBJ2-7; D remains unclear. The CDR3 runs to 12 residues. Germline lookup yields CDR1 SNHLY and CDR2 FYNNEI. With 5 bases removed from V and 4 bases from J, the gap between germline ends came to 9 bases. The CDR3 region has the DNA TGTGCCAGCAGTCAGACTGAATACGAGCAGTACTTC. Translating gives CASSQTEYEQYF.

This clonotype appeared a few times. J is TRBJ1-5 and V is TRBV15; no clear D gene. The CDR3 extends over 13 amino acids. The germline V gene has CDR1 LNHNV and CDR2 YYDKDF (reference sequence). The V end was cut by 2 bases, the J end by 6 bases, with 8 bases between. CDR3 in amino acids: CATSRFGPQPQHF. For the CDR3, the DNA is TGTGCCACCAGCAGATTCGGCCCTCAGCCCCAGCATTTT.

Ten or more counts support this clonotype. The CDR3 sequence is CASSLEDADTEAFF. DNA for the CDR3: TGTGCCAGCAGTTTGGAGGATGCGGACACTGAAGCTTTCTTT. This sequence joins TRBV12-3 or TRBV12-4 and TRBJ1-1; D is ambiguous. The germline V and J ends were trimmed by 3 bases and 3 bases, with 11 bases remaining between them. This CDR3 comprises 14 residues.

This clonotype was detected ten times or more. The chain carries TRBV28 and TRBJ1-1; D might be TRBD1 (6 bases). This CDR3 is built from 14 residues. Between the trimmed V and J ends, which lost 2 bases and 8 bases, there was a span of 15 bases. Germline CDR1 reads MDHEN; CDR2 reads SYDVKM. The CDR3 DNA follows: TGTGCCAGCAGTTTAGGGAGTACAGGGAGAGAAGCTTTCTTT. Translated, it gives CASSLGSTGREAFF.

V gene TRBV7-9 combines with J gene TRBJ2-3; 8 bases are a match to TRBD2. The CDR3 covers 12 residues. J was trimmed by 10 bases and V by 4 bases; bases with no gene match: 4. Germline V gene data show CDR1 as SEHNR and CDR2 as FQNEAQ (reference sequence). DNA of the CDR3: TGTGCCAGCAGCTGCCCGGGGGGGCCGCAGTATTTT. This codes for CASSCPGGPQYF.

The sample holds many counts of this clonotype. The chain carries TRBV5-5 and TRBJ2-1; maybe TRBD1 (6 bases). CDR1 SGHKS and CDR2 YYEKEE come from the germline V gene (reference sequence). V dropped 1 base and J dropped 4 bases, with 12 bases sitting between them. The CDR3 extends over 15 amino acids. The CDR3, as DNA: TGTGCCAGCAGCTTGACAGGGCTAGTATACAATGAGCAGTTCTTC. Its protein product is CASSLTGLVYNEQFF.

There are many counts of this clonotype. The V call is TRBV7-2, the J call TRBJ2-3; D is undetermined. V lost 2 bases, J lost 3 bases, and 15 bases lay in between. CDR1 is SGHTA, CDR2 FQGNSA, per germline. The CDR3 length is 16 residues. The CDR3 region is CASSLLAGKATDTQYF. CDR3 in DNA: TGTGCCAGCAGCTTACTTGCCGGTAAAGCAACAGATACGCAGTATTTT.

About this clonotype: A much larger clonotype is one base distant, so this may be a read error. The chain links TRBV7-2 to TRBJ2-5; possibly TRBD1 for D (6 bases). The CDR3 totals 15 residues. Trimming shortened V by 0 bases and J by 4 bases, and 12 bases separated the two germline ends. Germline V gene data show CDR1 as SGHTA and CDR2 as FQGNSA. The CDR3 DNA is TGTGCCAGCAGCTTAGCTCGACAGGTCCTAGAGACCCAGTACTTC. Protein sequence: CASSLARQVLETQYF.

The table lists this clonotype with many counts. The V call is TRBV5-1, the J call TRBJ2-7; unclear D gene. Per the germline V gene, CDR1 is SGHRS and CDR2 is YFSETQ. Deletions cut 4 bases from V and 2 bases from J, with 10 bases between. This CDR3 region has 13 residues. CDR3 DNA sequence: TGCGCCAGCAGCCCTGACCCCCCCTACGAGCAGTACTTC. It encodes CASSPDPPYEQYF.

The table lists this clonotype with many counts. The chain employs TRBV9 and TRBJ2-7; D is ambiguous. The CDR3 has 15 residues. The germline V gene encodes CDR1 SGDLS and CDR2 YYNGEE. The ends were cut back, 0 bases at V and 3 bases at J, with 13 bases in the middle. The CDR3 nucleotides read TGTGCCAGCAGCGTAGGGTCCCAGCCTCACTACGAGCAGTACTTC. Its protein is CASSVGSQPHYEQYF. The whole variable domain, filled in from reference TRBV9 and TRBJ2-7, reads DSGVTQTPKHLITATGQRVTLRCSPRSGDLSVYWYQQSLDQGLQFLIQYYNGEERAKGNILERFSAQQFPDLHSELNLSSLELGDSALYFCASSVGSQPHYEQYFGPGTRLTVT.

This clonotype was seen many times. The chain is built from TRBV5-1 and TRBJ1-2; 9 bases line up with TRBD1. CDR3 length equals 14 residues. From germline, CDR1 is SGHRS and CDR2 YFSETQ. With V trimmed by 2 bases and J by 8 bases, 7 bases remained unmatched. Here the CDR3 DNA reads TGCGCCAGCAGCTTCGGGGGACAGGGTAACGGCTACACCTTC. This codes for CASSFGGQGNGYTF.

This clonotype was seen at least ten times. The chain recombines TRBV28 with TRBJ1-2; weak D call: TRBD1 (6 bases). The V end was cut by 6 bases, the J end by 7 bases, with 15 bases between. Looked up from germline, CDR1 is MDHEN and CDR2 is SYDVKM. The CDR3 consists of 13 residues. Written as DNA, the CDR3 is TGTGCCAGCAGAGCTGGACAGATCGCTGGCTACACCTTC. Residues: CASRAGQIAGYTF.

There are many counts of this clonotype. This chain connects TRBV7-2 to TRBJ1-1, with 9 nucleotides matching TRBD1. CDR1 is SGHTA and CDR2 is FQGNSA in the germline V gene. The CDR3 length is 16 residues. The V segment lost 5 bases and the J segment 4 bases; nucleotides outside the gene matches: 11. The DNA of the CDR3 is TGTGCCAGCAGCCGGGGGACAGGGCGTCAGATCACTGAAGCTTTCTTT. Translated: CASSRGTGRQITEAFF.

There are many counts of this clonotype. The gene calls are TRBV7-9 and TRBJ2-1; 10 bases line up with TRBD2. The J segment lost 9 bases and the V segment lost 7 bases, leaving 21 bases of the junction unmatched. Germline V gene sequence: CDR1 SEHNR, CDR2 FQNEAQ (reference sequence). The CDR3 spans 18 residues. The CDR3 loop reads CASITYIDTGLAVGEQFF. The DNA for the CDR3 is TGTGCCAGCATCACCTACATCGATACCGGACTAGCGGTCGGTGAGCAGTTCTTC.